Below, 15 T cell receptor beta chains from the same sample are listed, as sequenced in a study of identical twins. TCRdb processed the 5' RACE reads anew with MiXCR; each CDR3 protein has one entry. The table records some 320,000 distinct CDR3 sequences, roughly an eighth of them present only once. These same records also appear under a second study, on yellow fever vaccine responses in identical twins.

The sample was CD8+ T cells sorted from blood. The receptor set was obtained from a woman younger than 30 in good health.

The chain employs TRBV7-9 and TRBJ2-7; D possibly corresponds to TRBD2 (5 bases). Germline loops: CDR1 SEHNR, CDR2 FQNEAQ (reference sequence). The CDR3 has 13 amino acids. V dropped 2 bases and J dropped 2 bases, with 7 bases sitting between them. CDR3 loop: CASSLRETYEQYV. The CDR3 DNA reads TGTGCCAGCAGCTTAAGGGAGACCTACGAGCAGTACGTC.

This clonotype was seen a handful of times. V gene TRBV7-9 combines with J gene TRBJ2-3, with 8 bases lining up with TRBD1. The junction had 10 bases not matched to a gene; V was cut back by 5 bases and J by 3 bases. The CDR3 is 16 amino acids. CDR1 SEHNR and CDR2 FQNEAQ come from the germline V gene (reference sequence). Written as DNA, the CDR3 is TGTGCCAGCAGCGGCACCTGGACAGGGTGGACAGATACGCAGTATTTT. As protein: CASSGTWTGWTDTQYF.

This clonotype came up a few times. The CDR3 is CATSRDRERPNEQFF. CDR3 nucleotide sequence: TGTGCCACCAGCAGAGATCGAGAGAGGCCCAATGAGCAGTTCTTC. The gene calls are TRBV15 and TRBJ2-1; D unresolved. The germline V gene encodes CDR1 LNHNV and CDR2 YYDKDF (reference sequence). CDR3 length: 15 residues. The V end was cut by 0 bases, the J end by 6 bases, with 12 bases between. Full variable domain (outside the CDR3, taken from reference TRBV15 and TRBJ2-1): DAMVIQNPRYQVTQFGKPVTLSCSQTLNHNVMYWYQQKSSQAPKLLFHYYDKDFNNEADTPDNFQSRRPNTSFCFLDIRSPGLGDTAMYLCATSRDRERPNEQFFGPGTRLTVL.

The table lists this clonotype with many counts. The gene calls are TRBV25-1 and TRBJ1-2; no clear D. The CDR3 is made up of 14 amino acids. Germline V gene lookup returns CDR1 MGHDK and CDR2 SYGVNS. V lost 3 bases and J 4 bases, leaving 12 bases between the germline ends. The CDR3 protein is CASSESDEIYGYTF. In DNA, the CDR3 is TGTGCCAGCAGTGAGTCCGATGAAATCTATGGCTACACCTTC.

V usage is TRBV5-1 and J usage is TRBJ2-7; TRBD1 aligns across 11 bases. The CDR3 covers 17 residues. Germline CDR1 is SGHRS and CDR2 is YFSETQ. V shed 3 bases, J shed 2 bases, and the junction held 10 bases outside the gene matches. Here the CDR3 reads CASSSRGGQGDPYEQYF. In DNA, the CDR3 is TGCGCCAGCAGCTCTCGGGGGGGACAGGGGGACCCCTACGAGCAGTACTTC.

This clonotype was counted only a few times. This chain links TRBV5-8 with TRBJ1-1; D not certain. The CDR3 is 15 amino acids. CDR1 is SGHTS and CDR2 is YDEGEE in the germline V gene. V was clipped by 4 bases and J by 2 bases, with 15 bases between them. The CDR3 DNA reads TGTGCCAGCAGCCCTTACACAGAGACAAACACTGAAGCTTTCTTT. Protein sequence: CASSPYTETNTEAFF.

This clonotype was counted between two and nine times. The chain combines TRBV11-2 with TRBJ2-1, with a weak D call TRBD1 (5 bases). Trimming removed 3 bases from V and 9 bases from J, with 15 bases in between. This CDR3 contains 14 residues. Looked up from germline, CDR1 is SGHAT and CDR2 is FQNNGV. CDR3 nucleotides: TGTGCCAGCAGCTTCTTAGGACACCGAGGTGAGCAGTTCTTC. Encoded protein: CASSFLGHRGEQFF.

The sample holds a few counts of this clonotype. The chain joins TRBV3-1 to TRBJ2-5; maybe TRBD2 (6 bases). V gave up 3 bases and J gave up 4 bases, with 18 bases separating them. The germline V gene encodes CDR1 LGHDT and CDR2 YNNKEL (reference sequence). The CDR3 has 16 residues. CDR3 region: CASSQRGEFLIETQYF. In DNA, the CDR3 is TGTGCCAGCAGCCAGCGCGGGGAGTTTCTAATAGAGACCCAGTACTTC.

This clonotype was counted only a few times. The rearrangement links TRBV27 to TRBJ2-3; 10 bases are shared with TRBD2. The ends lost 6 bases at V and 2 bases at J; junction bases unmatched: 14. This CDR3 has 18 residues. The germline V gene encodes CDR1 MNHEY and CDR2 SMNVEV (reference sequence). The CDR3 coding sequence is TGTGCCAGCAGCGCCACCCCACTTAGCGGGGGGAACACAGATACGCAGTATTTT. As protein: CASSATPLSGGNTDTQYF.

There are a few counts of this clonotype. Here the CDR3 DNA reads TGTGCCAGCAGCCCCACCGACACCTACAATGAGCAGTTCTTC. This codes for CASSPTDTYNEQFF. The rearrangement joins TRBV7-6 to TRBJ2-1; D unclear. The V end was cut by 5 bases, the J end by 2 bases, with 10 bases between. Germline CDR1 SGHVS, CDR2 FNYEAQ. The CDR3 runs 14 residues.

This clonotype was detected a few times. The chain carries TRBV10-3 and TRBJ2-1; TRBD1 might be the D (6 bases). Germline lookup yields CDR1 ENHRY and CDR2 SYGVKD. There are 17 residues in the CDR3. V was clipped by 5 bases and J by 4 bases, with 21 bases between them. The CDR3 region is CAISSGDLVLAYNEQFF. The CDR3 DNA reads TGTGCCATCAGTTCAGGGGACCTGGTGTTAGCTTACAATGAGCAGTTCTTC.

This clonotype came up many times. This CDR3 is CASVRGIEAVNEQFF. CDR3 nucleotides: TGCGCCAGCGTTCGGGGAATAGAGGCAGTCAATGAGCAGTTCTTC. The chain is built from TRBV5-1 and TRBJ2-1; tentatively, D is TRBD2 (5 bases). This CDR3 has 15 amino acids. The germline V gene has CDR1 SGHRS and CDR2 YFSETQ. The V and J ends lost 7 bases and 6 bases respectively, with 20 bases between them.

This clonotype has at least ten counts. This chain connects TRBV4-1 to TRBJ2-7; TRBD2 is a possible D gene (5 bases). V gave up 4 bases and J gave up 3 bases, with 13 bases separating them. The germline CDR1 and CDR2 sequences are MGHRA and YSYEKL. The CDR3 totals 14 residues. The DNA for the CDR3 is TGCGCCAGCAGCCCAGACACTGGAGGCTACGAGCAGTACGTC. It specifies CASSPDTGGYEQYV.

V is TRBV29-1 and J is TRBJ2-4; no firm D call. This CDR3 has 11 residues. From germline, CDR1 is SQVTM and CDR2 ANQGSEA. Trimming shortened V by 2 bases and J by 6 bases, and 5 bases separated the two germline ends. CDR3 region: CSVETRNIQYF. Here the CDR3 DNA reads TGCAGCGTTGAAACCAGAAACATTCAGTACTTC.

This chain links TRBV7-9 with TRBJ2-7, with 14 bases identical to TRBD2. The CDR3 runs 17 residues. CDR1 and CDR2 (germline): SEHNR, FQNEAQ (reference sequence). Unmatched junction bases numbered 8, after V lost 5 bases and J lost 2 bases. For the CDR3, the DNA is TGTGCCAGCAGCGGAGACGGGACTAGCGGGAGCCCCTACGAGCAGTACTTC. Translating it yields CASSGDGTSGSPYEQYF.